This T cell receptor beta chain was captured in a study of long-term antiretroviral therapy in people with HIV. This clone was picked up one time. With 4 bases clipped from V and 8 bases from J, the junction kept 12 bases outside the gene matches. Germline values: CDR1 SEHNR, CDR2 FQNEAQ (reference sequence). The length of the CDR3 is 16 residues. Version v3.0 of the immunoSEQ assay was performed at survey level. TCRdb's table, derived via immunoSEQ multiplex PCR, lists solely in-frame clones and lacks some. The table shows 16,000 or so clones, with 77% occurring only once. The sample in question was unsorted PBMCs, obtained 2.1 years after starting antiretroviral therapy. The source is a man aged 40-55 years with HIV. The chain couples TRBV7-9 to TRBJ2-1, with 9 bases fitting TRBD1. The CDR3 DNA is TGTGCCAGCAGCTCCCTACAGGGGGCCAAGGGGGATGAGCAGTTCTTC. Protein sequence: CASSSLQGAKGDEQFF.